This is a list of T cell receptor beta chains from one sample in a study of T cell responses to AZD1222 COVID-19 vaccine. Profiling relied on immunoSEQ multiplex PCR, and the TCRdb table lists in-frame clones only, not all of them. Of about 140,000 clones in the sample, about 88% were seen once. This material consisted of peripheral blood, taken on day 0 of AZD1222 vaccination. The receptors come from an adult in good health. The CDR3 runs from the conserved cysteine through the conserved F or W. A D gene is named only where the DNA matches it firmly. Not every row has a clone size; where given, it reads once, few, many or a size class.

v_call: TRBV19; j_call: TRBJ1-4; d_call: NA; clone_size: NA; cdr3_aa: CASSTWHDATNEKLFF; cdr3_nt: TGTGCCAGTAGCACTTGGCATGATGCAACTAATGAAAAACTGTTTTTT
v_call: TRBV19; j_call: TRBJ1-5; d_call: NA; clone_size: NA; cdr3_aa: CASSLWGSNQPQHF; cdr3_nt: TGTGCCAGTAGTCTCTGGGGTTCCAATCAGCCCCAGCATTTT
v_call: TRBV6-5; j_call: TRBJ1-2; d_call: NA; clone_size: NA; cdr3_aa: CASSYSAKAYGYTF; cdr3_nt: TGTGCCAGCAGTTACTCAGCCAAGGCCTATGGCTACACCTTC
v_call: TRBV28; j_call: TRBJ1-2; d_call: NA; clone_size: once; cdr3_aa: CASSLNAGYTF; cdr3_nt: TGTGCCAGCAGTTTAAACGCGGGCTACACCTTC
v_call: TRBV6-6; j_call: TRBJ1-1; d_call: TRBD1; clone_size: NA; cdr3_aa: CASSRTGGAFF; cdr3_nt: TGTGCCAGCAGCAGGACAGGGGGCGCTTTCTTT
v_call: TRBV28; j_call: TRBJ2-1; d_call: TRBD2; clone_size: NA; cdr3_aa: CASTTTSGSSYEQFF; cdr3_nt: TGTGCCAGCACCACGACTAGCGGGAGCTCCTATGAGCAGTTCTTC
v_call: TRBV19; j_call: TRBJ2-5; d_call: TRBD2; clone_size: NA; cdr3_aa: CASSEVAGGSETQYF; cdr3_nt: TGTGCCAGTAGTGAGGTAGCGGGGGGTTCGGAGACCCAGTACTTC
v_call: TRBV30; j_call: TRBJ1-2; d_call: TRBD1; clone_size: NA; cdr3_aa: CAWSGQGYDGYTF; cdr3_nt: TGTGCCTGGAGTGGACAGGGGTACGATGGCTACACCTTC
v_call: TRBV5-5; j_call: TRBJ2-3; d_call: NA; clone_size: NA; cdr3_aa: CASSPEWVGTDTQYF; cdr3_nt: TGTGCCAGCAGCCCCGAGTGGGTCGGGACAGATACGCAGTATTTT
v_call: TRBV5-6; j_call: TRBJ2-2; d_call: NA; clone_size: NA; cdr3_aa: CASSLAPGSSGTGELFF; cdr3_nt: TGTGCCAGCAGCTTGGCCCCGGGGAGTAGCGGCACCGGGGAGCTGTTTTTT